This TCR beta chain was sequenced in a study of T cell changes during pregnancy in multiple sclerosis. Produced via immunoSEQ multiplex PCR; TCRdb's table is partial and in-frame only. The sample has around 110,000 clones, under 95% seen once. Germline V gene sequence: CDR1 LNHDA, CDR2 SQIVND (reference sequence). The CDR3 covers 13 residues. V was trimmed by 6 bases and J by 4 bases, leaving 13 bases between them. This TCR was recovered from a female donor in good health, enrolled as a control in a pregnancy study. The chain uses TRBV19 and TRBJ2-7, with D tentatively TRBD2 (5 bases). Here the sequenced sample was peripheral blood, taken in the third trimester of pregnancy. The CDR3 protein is CASSHPSGYEQYF. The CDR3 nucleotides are TGTGCCAGTAGCCACCCATCGGGATACGAGCAGTACTTC.